This T cell receptor beta chain was captured by sequencing in a study of cytomegalovirus exposure and HLA in healthy donors. Study background: In an earlier analysis, 95 million to 140 million unique TCR beta sequences were found from some 200 million T cells. Study-wide results and limits: Researchers catalogued some 160 TCR beta chains as cytomegalovirus-associated. Rare TCR sequences predominated, though certain public TCRs were found in many donors.

It was with 60 Vbeta and 13 Jbeta primers that the PCR ran. Original handling: A follow-up analysis tallied 70 million to 80 million unique TCR beta chains, approximately 11 million shared. Only in-frame clones appear in the TCRdb table, and some are missing; sequencing was by immunoSEQ multiplex PCR. V and J calls and clone size are copied from that table; D and trimming were computed from the DNA. The sample shows 120,000 to 150,000 clones, around 79% of them seen only once. To note about this clone: Its cognate antigen is unknown.

CDR1 is WNHNN and CDR2 is SYGVQD in the germline V gene (reference sequence). This CDR3 region has 13 residues. The V end lost 2 bases, the J end lost 6 bases, and 11 bases lay between the germline ends. The chain has TRBV10-1 and TRBJ2-7; D perhaps matches TRBD2 (5 bases). What was sequenced was PBMCs. The clonotype originates from a woman in her forties in good health and CMV-seropositive. CDR3 residues: CASSERGQSEQYF. In DNA, the CDR3 is TGCGCCAGCAGTGAGAGAGGGCAGAGCGAGCAGTACTTC.